This T cell receptor beta chain was documented in a study of cytomegalovirus exposure and HLA in healthy donors (dated by TCRdb to 2015 to 2018). Context from the whole study: An earlier analysis of approximately 640 of the donors reported more than 250 Gb of sequence data and 120 million or so unique TCR beta sequences from about 179 million T cells. Roughly 300 gigabases of sequencing data and 70 million to 95 million unique TCR sequences made up an early release that covered 500 to 650 HLA-typed donors. The genetic ancestry cluster associated with self-reported Caucasian donors included over 65% of the roughly 380 genotyped donors. The study aimed to test whether signatures of past pathogen exposure could be identified by cataloging public T cell receptors. The study used immunosequencing to profile the T cell repertoires of approximately 690 subjects and linked those repertoires to cytomegalovirus serostatus. Along with the roughly 610-subject first cohort, a separate validation cohort of over a hundred different subjects was used. The study combined high-throughput TCR immunosequencing, statistical association of individual TCRs with disease status, and machine learning to predict cytomegalovirus infection status. In a later analysis, previously published TCR beta repertoires from 670 or so donors were re-analyzed and high-resolution HLA genotyping was added so that TCR occurrence patterns could be studied. The later analysis used no new phenotypic data to find candidate immune exposures, relying instead on TCR beta sequences and their occurrence across donors. To decide whether each TCR beta V gene segment behaved as functional or pseudogenic, an earlier analysis of some 600 of the donors relied on high-throughput TCR beta sequencing. Alongside the repertoire data, information on donor age, sex, ethnicity and CMV serostatus was compiled. A later genetic analysis took genome-wide SNP genotypes for about 55% of the 666 donors and used that subset as a discovery cohort. Every discovery cohort repertoire had been produced on one sequencing platform. Both class I and class II loci were covered by HLA typing, at four-digit resolution. The number of typed donors differed by locus: roughly 620-640 for A, B, C, DRB1 and DQB1; 500 to 550 for DQA1; roughly 600 for DPA1; and roughly 450 for DPB1. Several DR-DQ haplotypes were handled as single units for association and clustering because linkage in the cohort was strong. On average, around 230,000 unique TCR beta nucleotide sequences were sequenced per donor among a few hundred genotyped donors of the cohort, with roughly 18% of those sequences being non-productive. What the work shows at the level of the full study, not this receptor alone: In the study, some 180 TCR beta chains were listed as associated with cytomegalovirus. Across donors, most TCR sequences were observed very rarely, whereas some public TCRs were present in many individuals. A further reported finding was that TCR beta sequences accurately predicted the HLA-A and HLA-B alleles for most subjects in the first cohort. This cohort had only TCR beta chains sequenced, and the lack of alpha or paired-chain data limited which features could be detected. Linkage disequilibrium might explain the correlated functional status among segregating V segments, but an unknown experimental factor could not be ruled out. An earlier analysis of around 500 of the donors showed that most TCR beta V segments appeared in productive rearrangements either about 87% or about 30% of the time, which broadly matched IMGT annotations. In a later analysis, some 18,000 TCR beta sequences were associated with specific HLA alleles at a false discovery rate of 0.05. An association between a missense DCLRE1C variant and V-gene and J-gene trimming of TCR beta chains was found in a later genetic analysis and replicated in an independent cohort. Because counts were too low, about 18 rarely observed V segments, including chromosome 9 orphons, were left out of the earlier analysis of about 620 of the donors. In a later analysis, HLA-associated TCR beta chains showed more clonal expansion and lower generation probabilities than non-associated chains that were equally common. In vitro tests confirmed that three of the cytomegalovirus-associated TCR beta chains recognize cytomegalovirus antigens. It was suggested by the authors that the approach could potentially be generalized to other disease states and immunological phenotypes. HLA typing was unavailable for some donors at each locus, so association tests used only the typed subset. The presence/absence analyses assumed that sequencing depth was roughly uniform across donors, and that assumption may not be true. Most CMV-associated TCR beta chains appeared to be HLA-restricted in a later analysis, and the HLA associations seemed to be driven largely by CMV exposure. A group of highly shared sequence variants was considered likely to be a technical artifact of the sequencing pipeline. In a later analysis, the rate of TCR association differed among HLA loci, with DRB1 alleles having the most associated TCRs and HLA-C alleles having the fewest. In a later analysis, several top co-occurrence clusters were reported to appear linked to parvovirus B19, influenza, CMV and Epstein-Barr virus. Strong co-occurrence of HLA alleles, especially DR and DQ, made assigning TCR associations to individual alleles difficult. CMV serostatus was the only immune exposure information available for the cohort. The classifier was reported to diagnose cytomegalovirus status with high specificity and sensitivity in both the original cohort and the validation cohort. Some IMGT-functional V segments, including TRBV6-2 and TRBV6-3, could not be told apart with the 87-base-pair reads, so those segments were excluded. Compared with the approximately 710-donor mean, donors in an Asian-associated ancestry cluster had fewer N-insertions in productive TCRs, according to a later genetic analysis.

V was cut back by 2 bases and J by 4 bases, leaving a gap of 10 bases between them. Including cysteine and phenylalanine, the CDR3 has 13 amino acids. The only DNA kept is the CDR3, 39 bases in frame from the first base. Based on the germline V gene, the CDR1 and CDR2 sequences are SGHDT and YYEEEE. The cohort comprised 550 to 700 healthy bone marrow donors. At the time of sampling, every cohort member was nominally healthy, though immune exposures that went unrecorded were likely present. The donor tested CMV seropositive, placing the donor among the approximately 310 seropositive members of the cohort. Every donor gave a peripheral blood sample, and the peripheral blood mononuclear cells from that sample were used for TCR beta sequencing. Genomic DNA was extracted from the blood cell samples with the Qiagen DNeasy Blood Extraction Kit. Library preparation used the immunoSEQ multiplex PCR assay. The multiplex PCR relied on a mix of 60 forward primers for TCR Vbeta segments and 13 reverse primers for TCR Jbeta segments. Amplification of the CDR3 region of rearranged TCR beta genes was performed with a multiplex PCR assay on genomic DNA. On the Illumina HiSeq System, the amplified TCR beta libraries were sequenced as 87-base-pair reads. The paper's processing steps were these. In a later analysis, about 80 million unique TCR beta chains were counted across the 690 or so repertoires, and around 10 million of these chains were shared by at least two donors. To remove PCR and sequencing errors, raw reads were error-corrected and collapsed into unique sequences using a nearest-neighbor algorithm that merged closely related sequences. V, D and J gene segments were assigned by aligning CDR3 sequences to IMGT reference sequences. For a sequence to be retained, at least a six-nucleotide match to both a V gene segment and a J gene segment was required. Rearrangements were classified as productive when the CDR3 lacked stop codons and remained in frame with V and J, and all other rearrangements were classified as non-productive. Following IMGT convention, CDR3 was defined as the stretch from the second conserved V-encoded cysteine up to the conserved J-encoded phenylalanine. In an earlier analysis of roughly 580 of the donors, sequences lacking an unambiguous match to a single V gene segment were excluded. An earlier analysis of a few hundred of the donors classified V segments as functional when productive rearrangements were above 56.7% and as segregating when the standard deviation between donors was above 5%. A statistical classification framework was built for diagnosing cytomegalovirus status from the catalog of TCR beta chain sequences. In a later analysis, TCR nucleotide sequences were compared against IMGT/GENE-DB human TR gene sequences so that V and J genes could be assigned. Using the TCRdist pipeline, a later analysis assigned CDR3 sequences along with most-parsimonious VDJ recombination scenarios. In a later analysis, each TCR beta chain was defined by its CDR3 amino acid sequence together with its V-gene family, and reads without a unique V-gene family were excluded. As a way to deal with suspected cross-contamination and a sequencing artifact, a later analysis dropped hundreds of nucleotide sequences that were highly shared and had low generation probability. In a later analysis, a clonal expansion index was calculated for each public chain from normalized within-repertoire ranks of inferred template counts. In a later analysis, generation probabilities were computed with a VDJ recombination model fitted to out-of-frame rearrangements, and the resulting probabilities were checked against IGoR. In a later analysis, hypergeometric tests were used to score TCR-TCR, TCR-HLA and TCR-CMV co-occurrence, with a repertoire-size bias correction applied to TCR pairs. False discovery rates were estimated in a later analysis by permuting HLA or CMV assignments 20 times. In a later analysis, co-occurring TCRs were grouped using DBSCAN, with TCRdist sequence similarity added in when clustering inside HLA-allele-positive subsets. Co-occurrence clustering excluded repertoires with fewer than 30,000 or more than 120,000 public chains, plus five with anomalous nucleotide sharing. TCRdb mirrors the immuneACCESS table, restricted to in-frame sequences. Some clones are absent from its copies; in checked studies, under half trace to an unresolved V gene, and the reason for the others is unknown. The V and J calls and clone size come from that table; D and trimming were worked out from the DNA. Present in this sample are 200,000 to 250,000 clones, around 80% of which were seen just once. The biggest ten clones account for around 8.3% of the sample.

On this clone: The antigen it recognizes is unknown. No base quality information exists; no much larger clone differs at one position.

The sample was PBMCs. This clonotype originated in a woman aged 55-69 years in good health and CMV-seropositive. The rearranged chain carries TRBV5-6 and TRBJ2-7, and perhaps TRBD2 as D gene, on 5 matching bases. The CDR3: CASSLNDYYEQYF. In nucleotides, the sequence is TGTGCCAGCAGCTTAAACGACTATTACGAGCAGTACTTC.